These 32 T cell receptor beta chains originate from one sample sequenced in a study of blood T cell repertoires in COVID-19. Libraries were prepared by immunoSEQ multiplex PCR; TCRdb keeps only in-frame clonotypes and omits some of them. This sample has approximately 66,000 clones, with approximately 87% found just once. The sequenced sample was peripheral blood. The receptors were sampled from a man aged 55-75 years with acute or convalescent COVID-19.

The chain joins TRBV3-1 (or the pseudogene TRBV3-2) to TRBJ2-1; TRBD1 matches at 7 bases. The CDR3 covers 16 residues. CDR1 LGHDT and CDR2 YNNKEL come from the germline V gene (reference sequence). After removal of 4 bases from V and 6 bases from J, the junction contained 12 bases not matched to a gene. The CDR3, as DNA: TGTGCCAGCAGCCTACCTGAAGACAGGGAACGCAATGAGCAGTTCTTC. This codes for CASSLPEDRERNEQFF.

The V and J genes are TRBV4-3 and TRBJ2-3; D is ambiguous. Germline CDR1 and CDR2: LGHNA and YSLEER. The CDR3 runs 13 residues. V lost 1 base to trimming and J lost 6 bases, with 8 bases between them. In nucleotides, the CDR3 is TGCGCCAGCAGCCAAGTCGATGGCGATACGCAGTATTTT. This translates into CASSQVDGDTQYF.

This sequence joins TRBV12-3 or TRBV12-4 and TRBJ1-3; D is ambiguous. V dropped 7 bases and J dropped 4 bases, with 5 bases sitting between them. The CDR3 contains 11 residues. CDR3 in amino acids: CASNWGNTIYF. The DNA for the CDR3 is TGTGCCAGCAACTGGGGAAACACCATATATTTT.

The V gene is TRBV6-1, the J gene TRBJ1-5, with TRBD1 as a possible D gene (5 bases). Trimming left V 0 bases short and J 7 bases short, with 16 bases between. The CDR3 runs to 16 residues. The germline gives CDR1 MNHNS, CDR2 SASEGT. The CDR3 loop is CASSEAGAGQGQPQHF. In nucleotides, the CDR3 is TGTGCCAGCAGTGAAGCGGGTGCAGGGCAGGGACAGCCCCAGCATTTT.

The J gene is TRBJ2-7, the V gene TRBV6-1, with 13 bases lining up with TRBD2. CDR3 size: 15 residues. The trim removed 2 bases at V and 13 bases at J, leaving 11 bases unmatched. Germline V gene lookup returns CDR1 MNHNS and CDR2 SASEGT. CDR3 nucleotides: TGTGCCAGCAGTGAAAACGGACTAGCGGGGGCACTTTTATACTTC. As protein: CASSENGLAGALLYF.

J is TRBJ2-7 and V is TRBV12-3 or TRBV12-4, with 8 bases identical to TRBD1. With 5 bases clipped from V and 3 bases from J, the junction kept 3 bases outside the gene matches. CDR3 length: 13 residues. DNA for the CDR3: TGTGCCAGCAGTCCGGACAGGGTCTACGAGCAGTACTTC. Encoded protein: CASSPDRVYEQYF.

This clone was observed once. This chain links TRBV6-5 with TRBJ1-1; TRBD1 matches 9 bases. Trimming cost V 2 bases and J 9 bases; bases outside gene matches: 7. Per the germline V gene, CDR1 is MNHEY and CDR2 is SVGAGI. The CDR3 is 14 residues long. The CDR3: CASSYTGGEGKAFF. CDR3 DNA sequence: TGTGCCAGCAGTTACACAGGGGGCGAAGGGAAAGCTTTCTTT.

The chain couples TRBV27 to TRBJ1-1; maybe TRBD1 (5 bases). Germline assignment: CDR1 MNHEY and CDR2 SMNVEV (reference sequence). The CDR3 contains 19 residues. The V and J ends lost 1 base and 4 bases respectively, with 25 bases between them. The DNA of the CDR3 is TGTGCCAGCAGTTTATTTTCTCTCCGGGAGGGGTCGTGGAGCACTGAAGCTTTCTTT. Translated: CASSLFSLREGSWSTEAFF.

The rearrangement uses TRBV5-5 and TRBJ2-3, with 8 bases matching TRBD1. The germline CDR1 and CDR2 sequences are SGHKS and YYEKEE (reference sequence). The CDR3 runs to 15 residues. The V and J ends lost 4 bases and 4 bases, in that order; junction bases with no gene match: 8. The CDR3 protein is CASSSPRGPADTQYF. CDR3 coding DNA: TGTGCCAGCAGCAGCCCCAGGGGGCCGGCAGATACGCAGTATTTT.

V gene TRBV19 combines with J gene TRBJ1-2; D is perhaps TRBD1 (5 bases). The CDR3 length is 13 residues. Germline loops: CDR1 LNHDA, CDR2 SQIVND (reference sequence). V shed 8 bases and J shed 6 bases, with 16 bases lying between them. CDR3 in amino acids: CASREKGANGYTF. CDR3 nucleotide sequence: TGTGCCAGTCGTGAGAAAGGGGCGAATGGCTACACCTTC.

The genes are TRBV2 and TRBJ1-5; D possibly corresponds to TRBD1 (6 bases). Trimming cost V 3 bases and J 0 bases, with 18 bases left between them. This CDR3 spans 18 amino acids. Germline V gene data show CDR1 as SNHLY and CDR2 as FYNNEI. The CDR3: CASSETLQGGYSNQPQHF. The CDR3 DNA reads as TGTGCCAGCAGTGAGACGTTACAGGGAGGGTATAGCAATCAGCCCCAGCATTTT. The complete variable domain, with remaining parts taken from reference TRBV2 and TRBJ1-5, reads EPEVTQTPSHQVTQMGQEVILRCVPISNHLYFYWYRQILGQKVEFLVSFYNNEISEKSEIFDDQFSVERPDGSNFTLKIRSTKLEDSAMYFCASSETLQGGYSNQPQHFGDGTRLSIL.

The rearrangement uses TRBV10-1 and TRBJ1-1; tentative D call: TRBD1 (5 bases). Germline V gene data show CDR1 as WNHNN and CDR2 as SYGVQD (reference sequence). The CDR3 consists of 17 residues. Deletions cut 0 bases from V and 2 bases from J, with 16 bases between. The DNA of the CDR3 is TGCGCCAGCAGTGAGTCCCCCGGATACGGGGGTAACACTGAAGCTTTCTTT. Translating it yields CASSESPGYGGNTEAFF.

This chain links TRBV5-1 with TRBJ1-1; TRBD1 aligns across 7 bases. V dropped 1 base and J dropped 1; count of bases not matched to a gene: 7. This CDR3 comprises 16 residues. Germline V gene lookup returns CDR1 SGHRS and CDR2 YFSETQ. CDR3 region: CASSLTGEHANTEAFF. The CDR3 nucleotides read TGCGCCAGCAGCTTGACAGGGGAGCATGCGAACACTGAAGCTTTCTTT.

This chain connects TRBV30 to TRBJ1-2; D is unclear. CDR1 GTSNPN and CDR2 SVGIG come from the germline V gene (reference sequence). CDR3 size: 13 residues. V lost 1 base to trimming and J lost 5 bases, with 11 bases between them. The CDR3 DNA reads TGTGCCTGGAGTGGCGGGTACGGGTATGGCTACACCTTC. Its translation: CAWSGGYGYGYTF.

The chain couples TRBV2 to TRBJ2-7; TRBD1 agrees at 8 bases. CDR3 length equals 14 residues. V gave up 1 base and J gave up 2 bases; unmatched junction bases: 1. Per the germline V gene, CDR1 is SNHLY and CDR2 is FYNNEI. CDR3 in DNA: TGTGCCAGCAGTGAAGGGACAGGGACCTACGAGCAGTACTTC. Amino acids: CASSEGTGTYEQYF.

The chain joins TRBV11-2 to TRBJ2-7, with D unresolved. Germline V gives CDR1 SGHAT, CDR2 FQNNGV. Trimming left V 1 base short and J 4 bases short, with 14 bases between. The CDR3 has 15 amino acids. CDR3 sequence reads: CASSLVSSQAYEQYF. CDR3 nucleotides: TGTGCCAGCAGCTTAGTTAGCAGCCAAGCGTACGAGCAGTACTTC.

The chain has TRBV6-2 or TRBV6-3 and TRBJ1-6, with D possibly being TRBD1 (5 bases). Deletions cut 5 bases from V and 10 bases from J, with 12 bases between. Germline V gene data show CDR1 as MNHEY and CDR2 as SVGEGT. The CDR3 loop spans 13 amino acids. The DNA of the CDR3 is TGTGCCAGCAGTAGGGGACGGGGGTCACCCCTCCACTTT. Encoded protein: CASSRGRGSPLHF.

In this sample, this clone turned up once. The CDR3 loop reads CASSYGAANEKLFF. As DNA, the CDR3 is TGTGCCAGCAGTTACGGGGCGGCTAATGAAAAACTGTTTTTT. The chain uses TRBV6-6 and TRBJ1-4, with TRBD1 as a possible D gene (5 bases). The V end was cut by 2 bases, the J end by 3 bases, with 7 bases between. The CDR3 totals 14 residues. Germline loops: CDR1 MNHNY, CDR2 SVGAGI (reference sequence).

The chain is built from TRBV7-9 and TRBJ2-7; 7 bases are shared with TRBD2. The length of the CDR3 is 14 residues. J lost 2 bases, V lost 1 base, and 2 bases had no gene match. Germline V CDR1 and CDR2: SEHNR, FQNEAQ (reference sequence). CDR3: CASSLGEGPYEQYF. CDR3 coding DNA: TGTGCCAGCAGCTTAGGGGAGGGGCCCTACGAGCAGTACTTC.

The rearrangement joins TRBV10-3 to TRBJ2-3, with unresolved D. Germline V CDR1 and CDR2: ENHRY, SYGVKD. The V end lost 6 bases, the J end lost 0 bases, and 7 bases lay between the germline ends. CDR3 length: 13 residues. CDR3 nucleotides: TGTGCCATCAGCGCACAGAGCACAGATACGCAGTATTTT. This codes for CAISAQSTDTQYF.

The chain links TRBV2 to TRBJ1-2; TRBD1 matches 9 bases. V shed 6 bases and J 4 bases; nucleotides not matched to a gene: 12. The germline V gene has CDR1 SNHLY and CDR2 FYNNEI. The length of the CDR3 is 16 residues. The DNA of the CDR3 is TGTGCCAGCAGCATATCCGGGACAGGGCAGGGCTATGGCTACACCTTC. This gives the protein CASSISGTGQGYGYTF. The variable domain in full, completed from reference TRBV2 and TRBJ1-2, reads EPEVTQTPSHQVTQMGQEVILRCVPISNHLYFYWYRQILGQKVEFLVSFYNNEISEKSEIFDDQFSVERPDGSNFTLKIRSTKLEDSAMYFCASSISGTGQGYGYTFGSGTRLTVV.

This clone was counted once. The CDR3: CASSSGKNQPQHF. DNA of the CDR3: TGTGCCAGCAGCTCAGGTAAAAATCAGCCCCAGCATTTT. The chain links TRBV7-2 to TRBJ1-5; D is uncertain. Germline-derived CDR1 and CDR2 are SGHTA and FQGNSA. V gave up 4 bases and J gave up 4 bases, with 8 bases separating them. The CDR3 is 13 amino acids.

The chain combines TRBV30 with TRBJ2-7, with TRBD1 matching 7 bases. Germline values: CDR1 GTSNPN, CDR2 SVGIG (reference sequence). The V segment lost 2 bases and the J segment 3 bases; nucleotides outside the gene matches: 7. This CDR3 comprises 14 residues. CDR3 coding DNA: TGTGCCTGGAGTCCATCACAGGGGATCTACGAGCAGTACTTC. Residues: CAWSPSQGIYEQYF. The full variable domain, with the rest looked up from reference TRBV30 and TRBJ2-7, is SQTIHQWPATLVQPVGSPLSLECTVEGTSNPNLYWYRQAAGRGLQLLFYSVGIGQISSEVPQNLSASRPQDRQFILSSKKLLLSDSGFYLCAWSPSQGIYEQYFGPGTRLTVT.

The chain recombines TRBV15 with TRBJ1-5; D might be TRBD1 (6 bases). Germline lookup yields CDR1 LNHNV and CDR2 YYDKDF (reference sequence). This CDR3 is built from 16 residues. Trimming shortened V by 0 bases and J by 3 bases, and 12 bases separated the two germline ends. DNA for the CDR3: TGTGCCACCAGCAGAGAACGCGGGGGCTTCAATCAGCCCCAGCATTTT. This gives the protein CATSRERGGFNQPQHF.

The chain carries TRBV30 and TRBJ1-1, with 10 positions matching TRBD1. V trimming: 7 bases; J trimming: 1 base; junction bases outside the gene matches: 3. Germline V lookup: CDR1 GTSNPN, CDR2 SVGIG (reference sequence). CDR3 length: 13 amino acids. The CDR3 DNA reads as TGTGCCTCGCGGACAGGGGGGAACACTGAAGCTTTCTTT. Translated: CASRTGGNTEAFF.

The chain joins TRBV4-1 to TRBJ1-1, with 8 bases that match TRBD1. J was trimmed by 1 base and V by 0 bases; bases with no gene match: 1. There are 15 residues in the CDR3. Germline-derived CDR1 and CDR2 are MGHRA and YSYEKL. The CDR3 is CASSQDDRGNTEAFF. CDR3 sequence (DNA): TGCGCCAGCAGCCAAGATGACAGGGGGAACACTGAAGCTTTCTTT.

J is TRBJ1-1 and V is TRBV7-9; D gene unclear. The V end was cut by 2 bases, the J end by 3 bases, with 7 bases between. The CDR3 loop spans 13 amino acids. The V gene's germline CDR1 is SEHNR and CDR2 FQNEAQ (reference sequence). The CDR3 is CASSLYQDTEAFF. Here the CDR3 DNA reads TGTGCCAGCAGCTTATACCAGGACACTGAAGCTTTCTTT.

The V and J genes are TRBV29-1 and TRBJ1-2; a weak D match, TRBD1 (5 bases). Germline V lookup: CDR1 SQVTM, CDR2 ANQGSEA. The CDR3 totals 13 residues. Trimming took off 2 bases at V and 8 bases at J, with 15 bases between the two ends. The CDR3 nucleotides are TGCAGCGTTGAAACTTGGGGTAGGGGAGGCTACACCTTC. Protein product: CSVETWGRGGYTF.

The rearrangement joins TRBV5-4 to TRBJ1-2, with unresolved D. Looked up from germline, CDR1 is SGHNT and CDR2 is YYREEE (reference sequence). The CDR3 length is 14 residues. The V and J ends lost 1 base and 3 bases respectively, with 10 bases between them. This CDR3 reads CASSLRQRDYGYTF. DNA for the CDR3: TGTGCCAGCAGCTTGAGGCAACGGGACTATGGCTACACCTTC.

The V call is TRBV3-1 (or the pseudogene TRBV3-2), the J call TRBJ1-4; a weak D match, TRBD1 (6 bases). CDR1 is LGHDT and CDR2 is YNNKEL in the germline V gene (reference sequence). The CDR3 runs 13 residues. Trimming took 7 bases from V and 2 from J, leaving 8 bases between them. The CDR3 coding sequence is TGTGCCAGCAATAGGGGGACTAATGAAAAACTGTTTTTT. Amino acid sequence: CASNRGTNEKLFF.

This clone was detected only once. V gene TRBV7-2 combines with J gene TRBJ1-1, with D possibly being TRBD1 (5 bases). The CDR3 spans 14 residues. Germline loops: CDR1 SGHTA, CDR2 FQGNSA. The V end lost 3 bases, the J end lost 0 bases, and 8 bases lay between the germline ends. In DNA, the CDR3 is TGTGCCAGCAGCTTGACAGCATTGAACACTGAAGCTTTCTTT. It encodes CASSLTALNTEAFF.

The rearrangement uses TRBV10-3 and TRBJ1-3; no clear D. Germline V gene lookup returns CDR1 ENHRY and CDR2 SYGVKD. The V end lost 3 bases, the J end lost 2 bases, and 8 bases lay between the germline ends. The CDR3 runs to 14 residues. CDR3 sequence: CAISEDSAGNTIYF. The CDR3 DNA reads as TGTGCCATCAGTGAAGACTCCGCTGGAAACACCATATATTTT.